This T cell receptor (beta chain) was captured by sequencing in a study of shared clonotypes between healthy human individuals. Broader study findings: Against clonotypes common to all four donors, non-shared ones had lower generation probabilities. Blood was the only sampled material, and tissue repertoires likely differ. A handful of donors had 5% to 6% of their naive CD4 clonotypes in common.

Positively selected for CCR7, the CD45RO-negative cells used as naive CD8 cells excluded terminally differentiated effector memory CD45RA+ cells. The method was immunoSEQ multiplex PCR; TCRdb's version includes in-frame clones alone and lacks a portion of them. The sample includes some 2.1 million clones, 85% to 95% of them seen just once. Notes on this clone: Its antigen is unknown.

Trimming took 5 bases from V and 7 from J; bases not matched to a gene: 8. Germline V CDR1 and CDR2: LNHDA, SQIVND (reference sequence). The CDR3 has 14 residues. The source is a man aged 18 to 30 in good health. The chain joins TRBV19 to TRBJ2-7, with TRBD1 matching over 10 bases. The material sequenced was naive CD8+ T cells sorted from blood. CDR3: CASSPRDRGEEQYF. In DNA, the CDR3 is TGTGCCAGTAGTCCCCGGGACAGGGGAGAAGAGCAGTACTTC. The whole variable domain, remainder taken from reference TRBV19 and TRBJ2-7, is DGGITQSPKYLFRKEGQNVTLSCEQNLNHDAMYWYRQDPGQGLRLIYYSQIVNDFQKGDIAEGYSVSREKKESFPLTVTSAQKNPTAFYLCASSPRDRGEEQYFGPGTRLTVT.